The 20 T cell receptor beta chains given below trace back to one sample, sequenced in a study of shared clonotypes between healthy human individuals. Data came from immunoSEQ multiplex PCR; TCRdb stores just in-frame clones and leaves some out. The sample lists around 2.5 million clones, 93% occurring once. The source material was naive CD4+ T cells from PBMCs. Subset denoted: CD45RA+ positively selected. These receptors all come from a man in his late teens or twenties in good health. Some clones in this sample may be carry-over from other donors' samples.

The gene calls are TRBV2 and TRBJ1-5; tentative D call: TRBD1 (6 bases). The V end lost 2 bases, the J end lost 0 bases, and 11 bases lay between the germline ends. Germline V gene sequence: CDR1 SNHLY, CDR2 FYNNEI. This CDR3 region has 16 residues. The CDR3 loop reads CASSELGGGSNQPQHF. DNA of the CDR3: TGTGCCAGCAGTGAACTAGGGGGAGGTAGCAATCAGCCCCAGCATTTT.

The chain couples TRBV19 to TRBJ1-2; 7 nucleotides agree with TRBD1. CDR1 is LNHDA and CDR2 is SQIVND in the germline V gene (reference sequence). The length of the CDR3 is 16 residues. V dropped 3 bases and J dropped 0; count of bases not matched to a gene: 7. The CDR3, as DNA: TGTGCCAGTAGTATCACAGGGGCCGATCCTAACTATGGCTACACCTTC. Translating gives CASSITGADPNYGYTF.

The chain combines TRBV27 with TRBJ2-1; 8 nucleotides agree with TRBD1. V lost 5 bases to trimming and J lost 13 bases; unmatched junction nucleotides: 7. Germline-derived CDR1 and CDR2 are MNHEY and SMNVEV (reference sequence). The length of the CDR3 is 12 residues. CDR3 residues: CASSQGQARQFF. CDR3 sequence (DNA): TGTGCCAGCAGTCAGGGACAGGCGCGCCAGTTCTTC.

The CDR3 reads CASSTLAGTVHEQYF. CDR3 bases: TGTGCCAGCAGCACCCTGGCGGGGACGGTCCACGAGCAGTACTTC. J is TRBJ2-7 and V is TRBV14, with D possibly being TRBD2 (6 bases). Looked up from germline, CDR1 is SGHDN and CDR2 is FVKESK. The V and J ends lost 5 bases and 5 bases respectively, with 19 bases between them. The CDR3 is 15 amino acids.

The V call is TRBV30, the J call TRBJ1-6, with D unresolved. Germline-derived CDR1 and CDR2 are GTSNPN and SVGIG (reference sequence). CDR3 length: 12 residues. The CDR3 protein is CALHARGSPLHF. The CDR3 nucleotides read TGTGCGCTTCACGCGCGGGGTTCACCCCTCCACTTT.

This clone was counted a single time. This rearrangement joins TRBV4-1 to TRBJ2-1; 15 bases align to TRBD2. Germline CDR1 MGHRA, CDR2 YSYEKL. This CDR3 is 18 amino acids long. V lost 5 bases and J lost 7; bases outside the gene matches: 12. CDR3: CASSSLLLGTSGRNEQFF. Written as DNA, the CDR3 is TGCGCCAGCAGCTCTCTCCTCCTGGGGACTAGCGGGAGGAATGAGCAGTTCTTC.

A word on this clone: The sample has other DNA sequences that encode this CDR3 too. This sequence joins TRBV28 and TRBJ2-7; D tentatively fits TRBD1 or TRBD2 (5 bases each). Trimming took off 6 bases at V and 5 bases at J, with 14 bases between the two ends. CDR3 length: 13 residues. CDR1 and CDR2 (germline): MDHEN, SYDVKM. In nucleotides, the CDR3 is TGTGCCAGCAGCTTGGACGGGGCCAACGAGCAGTACTTC. This encodes CASSLDGANEQYF.

The chain combines TRBV18 with TRBJ2-1, with D perhaps TRBD2 (6 bases). Germline V lookup: CDR1 KGHSH, CDR2 LQKENI. V gave up 3 bases and J gave up 0 bases, with 9 bases separating them. This CDR3 has 15 residues. The CDR3 loop is CASSPVGGSYNEQFF. In nucleotides, the CDR3 is TGTGCCAGCTCACCGGTGGGAGGCTCCTACAATGAGCAGTTCTTC.

V usage is TRBV6-4 and J usage is TRBJ2-7; unclear D gene. This CDR3 has 14 residues. V lost 6 bases, J lost 1 base, and 13 bases lay in between. CDR1 is MRHNA and CDR2 is SNTAGT in the germline V gene. CDR3 amino acids: CASRANAGSYEQYF. The CDR3 nucleotides are TGTGCCAGCAGGGCCAACGCCGGATCCTACGAGCAGTACTTC.

The chain carries TRBV27 and TRBJ2-2; no definite D call. This CDR3 has 16 residues. Germline V gene data show CDR1 as MNHEY and CDR2 as SMNVEV (reference sequence). The ends were cut back, 2 bases at V and 4 bases at J, with 14 bases in the middle. CDR3 amino acids: CASSLQGNQRTGELFF. The CDR3 DNA reads TGTGCCAGCAGTTTACAAGGGAACCAACGCACCGGGGAGCTGTTTTTT.

The rearrangement uses TRBV29-1 and TRBJ2-7; weak D call: TRBD2 (6 bases). The germline gives CDR1 SQVTM, CDR2 ANQGSEA. The CDR3 runs 13 residues. Trimming shortened V by 2 bases and J by 1 base, and 9 bases separated the two germline ends. The CDR3 sequence is CSVELAGSYEQYF. The CDR3 DNA is TGCAGCGTTGAACTGGCGGGGTCCTACGAGCAGTACTTC.

This clone appeared once. The CDR3 DNA reads as TGTGCCAGCAGCTTAAGGCGGGAGAGCAATGAGCAGTTCTTC. This translates into CASSLRRESNEQFF. V usage is TRBV11-2 and J usage is TRBJ2-1, with 7 positions matching TRBD2. The CDR3 totals 14 residues. Germline V gene data show CDR1 as SGHAT and CDR2 as FQNNGV. V dropped 2 bases and J dropped 6; count of bases not matched to a gene: 4.

V gene TRBV18 combines with J gene TRBJ1-5; D call uncertain. The CDR3 has 14 amino acids. Germline lookup yields CDR1 KGHSH and CDR2 LQKENI. Trimming shortened V by 3 bases and J by 5 bases, and 11 bases separated the two germline ends. CDR3 bases: TGTGCCAGCTCACCGAGCAGCTTAGATCAGCCCCAGCATTTT. It translates to CASSPSSLDQPQHF.

This clone was counted a few times. The chain carries TRBV9 and TRBJ1-5; 9 nucleotides align to TRBD1. The CDR3 length is 14 residues. J lost 7 bases, V lost 0 bases, and 2 bases had no gene match. The germline gives CDR1 SGDLS, CDR2 YYNGEE. The CDR3 is CASSVGQGEQPQHF. The CDR3 region has the DNA TGTGCCAGCAGCGTAGGACAGGGGGAACAGCCCCAGCATTTT. Together with reference TRBV9 and TRBJ1-5, the CDR3 gives the full variable domain: DSGVTQTPKHLITATGQRVTLRCSPRSGDLSVYWYQQSLDQGLQFLIQYYNGEERAKGNILERFSAQQFPDLHSELNLSSLELGDSALYFCASSVGQGEQPQHFGDGTRLSIL.

The J gene is TRBJ2-3, the V gene TRBV11-2; possible D gene TRBD2, 7 bases. V lost 5 bases, J lost 3 bases, and 18 bases lay in between. The CDR3 sequence is 16 residues long. CDR1 is SGHAT and CDR2 is FQNNGV in the germline V gene. DNA for the CDR3: TGTGCCAGCAGCGGGGGGCGAGCGGGATGGACAGATACGCAGTATTTT. This encodes CASSGGRAGWTDTQYF.

The chain employs TRBV5-1 and TRBJ2-7; TRBD1 aligns across 7 bases. V lost 1 base and J lost 0; bases outside the gene matches: 4. CDR1 is SGHRS, CDR2 YFSETQ, per germline. This CDR3 contains 15 residues. In DNA form, the CDR3 reads TGCGCCAGCAGCTTGCCGGGGACAGTCTCCTACGAGCAGTACTTC. Its protein is CASSLPGTVSYEQYF.

In the case of this clone: This CDR3 is also generated by other DNA sequences in the sample. The genes are TRBV18 and TRBJ2-1; TRBD1 agrees at 7 bases. CDR1 is KGHSH, CDR2 LQKENI, per germline. This CDR3 comprises 13 residues. With V trimmed by 5 bases and J by 5 bases, 3 bases remained unmatched. The CDR3 sequence is CASSLGQNNEQFF. The CDR3 nucleotides are TGTGCCAGCTCATTGGGACAGAACAATGAGCAGTTCTTC.

The chain combines TRBV2 with TRBJ1-4; weak D call: TRBD1 (5 bases). Trimming took off 10 bases at V and 0 bases at J, with 9 bases between the two ends. The CDR3 spans 13 residues. Germline CDR1 is SNHLY and CDR2 is FYNNEI. CDR3 nucleotide sequence: TGTGCCACCTCGGACACAACTAATGAAAAACTGTTTTTT. Translating gives CATSDTTNEKLFF.

V is TRBV29-1 and J is TRBJ1-2; D not resolved. Trimming pared 6 bases from V and 8 bases from J, leaving 16 bases between. The V gene's germline CDR1 is SQVTM and CDR2 ANQGSEA. The CDR3 consists of 12 residues. In DNA form, the CDR3 reads TGCAGCGTCGCCGACACTCCCCAGGGCTACACCTTC. This sequence encodes CSVADTPQGYTF. Full variable domain (remainder filled in from reference TRBV29-1 and TRBJ1-2): SAVISQKPSRDICQRGTSLTIQCQVDSQVTMMFWYRQQPGQSLTLIATANQGSEATYESGFVIDKFPISRPNLTFSTLTVSNMSPEDSSIYLCSVADTPQGYTFGSGTRLTVV.

This rearrangement joins TRBV4-1 to TRBJ1-4; the D is unclear. Deletions cut 2 bases from V and 8 bases from J, with 9 bases between. Germline V lookup: CDR1 MGHRA, CDR2 YSYEKL. This CDR3 has 13 amino acids. CDR3 nucleotides: TGCGCCAGCAGCCAATCGATAGGAGAAAAACTGTTTTTT. Translating gives CASSQSIGEKLFF.